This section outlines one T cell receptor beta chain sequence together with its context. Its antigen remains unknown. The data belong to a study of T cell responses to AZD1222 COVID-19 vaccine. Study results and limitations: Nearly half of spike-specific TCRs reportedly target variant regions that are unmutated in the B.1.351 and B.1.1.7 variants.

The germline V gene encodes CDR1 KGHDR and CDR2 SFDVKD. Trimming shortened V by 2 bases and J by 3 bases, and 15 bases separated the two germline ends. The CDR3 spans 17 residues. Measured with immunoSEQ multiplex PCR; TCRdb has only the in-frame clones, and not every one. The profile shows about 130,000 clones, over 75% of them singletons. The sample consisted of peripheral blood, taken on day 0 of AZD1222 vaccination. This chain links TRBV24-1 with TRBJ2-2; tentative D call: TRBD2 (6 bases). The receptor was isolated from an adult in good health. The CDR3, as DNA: TGTGCCACCAGTGATTGGGGCCAGGGAGGTGACACCGGGGAGCTGTTTTTT. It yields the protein CATSDWGQGGDTGELFF.